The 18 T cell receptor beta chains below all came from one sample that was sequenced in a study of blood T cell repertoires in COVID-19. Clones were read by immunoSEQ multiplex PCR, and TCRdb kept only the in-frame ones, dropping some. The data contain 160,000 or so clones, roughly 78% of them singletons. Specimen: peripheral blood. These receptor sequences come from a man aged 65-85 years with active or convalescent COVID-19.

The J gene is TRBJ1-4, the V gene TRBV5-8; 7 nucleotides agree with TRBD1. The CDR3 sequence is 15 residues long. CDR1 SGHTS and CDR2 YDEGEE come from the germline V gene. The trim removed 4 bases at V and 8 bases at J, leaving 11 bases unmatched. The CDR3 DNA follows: TGTGCCAGCAGCGTGAAAAGACAGGGAAGCGAAAAACTGTTTTTT. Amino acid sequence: CASSVKRQGSEKLFF.

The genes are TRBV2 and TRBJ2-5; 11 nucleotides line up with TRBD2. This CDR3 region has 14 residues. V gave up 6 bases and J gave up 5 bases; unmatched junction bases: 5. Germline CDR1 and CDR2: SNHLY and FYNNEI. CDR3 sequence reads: CASRVAGGRETQYF. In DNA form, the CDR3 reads TGTGCCAGCAGGGTAGCGGGGGGGAGGGAGACCCAGTACTTC.

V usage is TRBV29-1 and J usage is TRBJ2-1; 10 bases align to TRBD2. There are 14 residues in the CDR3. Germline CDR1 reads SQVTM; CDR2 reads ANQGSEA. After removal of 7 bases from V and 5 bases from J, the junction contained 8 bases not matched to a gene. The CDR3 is CSGIAGGPNNEQFF. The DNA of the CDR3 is TGCAGCGGGATAGCGGGAGGACCAAACAATGAGCAGTTCTTC.

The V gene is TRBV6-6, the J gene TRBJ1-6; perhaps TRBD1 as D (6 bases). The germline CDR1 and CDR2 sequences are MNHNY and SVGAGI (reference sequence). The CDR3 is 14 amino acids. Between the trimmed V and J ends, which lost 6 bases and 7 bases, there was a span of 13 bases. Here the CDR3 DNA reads TGTGCCAGCAGCGAACAGGGAGAAAATTCACCCCTCCACTTT. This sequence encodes CASSEQGENSPLHF.

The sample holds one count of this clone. CDR3 nucleotides: TGTGCCCGGGTAAAAGCGGGAGTTACAGATACGCAGTATTTT. Its protein product is CARVKAGVTDTQYF. The chain is built from TRBV30 and TRBJ2-3; 8 bases are a match to TRBD2. The V and J ends lost 8 bases and 3 bases, in that order; junction bases with no gene match: 10. The CDR3 consists of 14 residues. Per germline, CDR1 GTSNPN and CDR2 SVGIG (reference sequence).

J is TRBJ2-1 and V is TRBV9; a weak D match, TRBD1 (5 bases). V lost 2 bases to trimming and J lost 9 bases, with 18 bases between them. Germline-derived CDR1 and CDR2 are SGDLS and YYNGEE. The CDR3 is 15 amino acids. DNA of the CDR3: TGTGCCAGCAGCGTCGCCCCGTCAGGGCAAGGTGAGCAGTTCTTC. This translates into CASSVAPSGQGEQFF.

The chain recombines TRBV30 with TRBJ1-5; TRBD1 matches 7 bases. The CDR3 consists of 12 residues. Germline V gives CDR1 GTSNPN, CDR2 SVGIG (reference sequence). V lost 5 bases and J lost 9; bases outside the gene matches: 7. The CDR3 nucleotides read TGTGCCTGGGATACAGGGGAGCCGCCCCAGCATTTT. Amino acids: CAWDTGEPPQHF.

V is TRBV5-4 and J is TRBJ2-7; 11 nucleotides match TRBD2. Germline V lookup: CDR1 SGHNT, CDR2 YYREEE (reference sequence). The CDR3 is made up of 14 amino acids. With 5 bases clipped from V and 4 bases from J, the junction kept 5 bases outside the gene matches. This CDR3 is CASSTSGRGYEQYF. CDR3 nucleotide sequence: TGTGCCAGCAGTACTAGCGGGAGAGGTTACGAGCAGTACTTC.

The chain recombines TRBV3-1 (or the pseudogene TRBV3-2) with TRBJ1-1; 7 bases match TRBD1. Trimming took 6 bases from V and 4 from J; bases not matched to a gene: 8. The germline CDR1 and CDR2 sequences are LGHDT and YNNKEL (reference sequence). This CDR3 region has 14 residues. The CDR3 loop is CASRQQGIGTEAFF. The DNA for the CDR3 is TGTGCCAGCAGACAACAGGGGATCGGCACTGAAGCTTTCTTT.

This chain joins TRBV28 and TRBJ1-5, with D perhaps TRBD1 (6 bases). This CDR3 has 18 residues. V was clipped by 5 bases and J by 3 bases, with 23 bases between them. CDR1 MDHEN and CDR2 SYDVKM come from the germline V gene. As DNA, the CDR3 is TGTGCCAGCAGTCTCCTCCAAGGACAGTCAGGGGACAATCAGCCCCAGCATTTT. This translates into CASSLLQGQSGDNQPQHF.

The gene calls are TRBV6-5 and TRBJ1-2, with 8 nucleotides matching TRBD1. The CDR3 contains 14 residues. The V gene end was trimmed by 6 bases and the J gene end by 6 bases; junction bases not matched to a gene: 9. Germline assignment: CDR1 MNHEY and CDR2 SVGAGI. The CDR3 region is CASSNRGVLDGYTF. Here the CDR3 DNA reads TGTGCCAGCAGCAACAGGGGGGTCTTGGATGGCTACACCTTC.

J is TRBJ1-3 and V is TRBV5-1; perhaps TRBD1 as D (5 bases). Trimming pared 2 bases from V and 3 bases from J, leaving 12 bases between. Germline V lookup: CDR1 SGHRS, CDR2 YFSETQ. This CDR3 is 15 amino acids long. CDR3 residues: CASSFGGSGGNTIYF. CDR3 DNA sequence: TGCGCCAGCAGCTTTGGGGGGTCTGGTGGAAACACCATATATTTT. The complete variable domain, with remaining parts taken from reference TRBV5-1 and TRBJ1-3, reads KAGVTQTPRYLIKTRGQQVTLSCSPISGHRSVSWYQQTPGQGLQFLFEYFSETQRNKGNFPGRFSGRQFSNSRSEMNVSTLELGDSALYLCASSFGGSGGNTIYFGEGSWLTVV.

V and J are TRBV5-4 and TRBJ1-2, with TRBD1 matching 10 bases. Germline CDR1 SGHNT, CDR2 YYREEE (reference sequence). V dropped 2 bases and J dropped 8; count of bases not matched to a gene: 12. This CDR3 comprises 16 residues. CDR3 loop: CASSFGGKTGGLGYTF. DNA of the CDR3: TGTGCCAGCAGCTTTGGGGGAAAGACAGGGGGCCTAGGCTACACCTTC. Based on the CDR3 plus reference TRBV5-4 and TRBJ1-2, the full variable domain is ETGVTQSPTHLIKTRGQQVTLRCSSQSGHNTVSWYQQALGQGPQFIFQYYREEENGRGNFPPRFSGLQFPNYSSELNVNALELDDSALYLCASSFGGKTGGLGYTFGSGTRLTVV.

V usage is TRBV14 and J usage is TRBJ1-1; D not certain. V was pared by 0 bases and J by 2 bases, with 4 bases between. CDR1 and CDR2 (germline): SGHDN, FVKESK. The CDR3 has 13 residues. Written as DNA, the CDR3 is TGTGCCAGCAGCCAAGACCAAAACACTGAAGCTTTCTTT. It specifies CASSQDQNTEAFF.

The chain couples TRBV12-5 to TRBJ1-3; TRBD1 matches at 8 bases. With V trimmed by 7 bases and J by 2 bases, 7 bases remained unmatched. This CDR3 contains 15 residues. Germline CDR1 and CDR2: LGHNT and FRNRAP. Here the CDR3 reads CASALTGVPGNTIYF. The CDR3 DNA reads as TGTGCTAGTGCCCTGACAGGGGTTCCTGGAAACACCATATATTTT.

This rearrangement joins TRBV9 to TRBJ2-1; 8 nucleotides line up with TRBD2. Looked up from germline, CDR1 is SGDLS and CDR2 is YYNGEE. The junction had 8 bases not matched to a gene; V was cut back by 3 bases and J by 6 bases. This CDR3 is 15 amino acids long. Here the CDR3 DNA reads TGTGCCAGCAGCGCACGAGCGGGAGATCGCAATGAGCAGTTCTTC. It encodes CASSARAGDRNEQFF.

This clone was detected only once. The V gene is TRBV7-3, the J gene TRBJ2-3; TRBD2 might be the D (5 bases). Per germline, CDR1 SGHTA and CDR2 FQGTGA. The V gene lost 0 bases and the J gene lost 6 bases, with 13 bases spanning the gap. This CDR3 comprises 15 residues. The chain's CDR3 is CASSLTVGVDDTQYF. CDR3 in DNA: TGTGCCAGCAGCTTAACGGTGGGAGTAGACGATACGCAGTATTTT.

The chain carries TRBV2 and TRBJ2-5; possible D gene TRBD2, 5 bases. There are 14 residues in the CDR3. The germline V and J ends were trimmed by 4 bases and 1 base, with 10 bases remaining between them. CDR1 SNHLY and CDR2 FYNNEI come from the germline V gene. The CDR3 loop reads CASSVAGTQETQYF. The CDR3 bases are TGTGCCAGCAGTGTGGCGGGTACCCAAGAGACCCAGTACTTC.